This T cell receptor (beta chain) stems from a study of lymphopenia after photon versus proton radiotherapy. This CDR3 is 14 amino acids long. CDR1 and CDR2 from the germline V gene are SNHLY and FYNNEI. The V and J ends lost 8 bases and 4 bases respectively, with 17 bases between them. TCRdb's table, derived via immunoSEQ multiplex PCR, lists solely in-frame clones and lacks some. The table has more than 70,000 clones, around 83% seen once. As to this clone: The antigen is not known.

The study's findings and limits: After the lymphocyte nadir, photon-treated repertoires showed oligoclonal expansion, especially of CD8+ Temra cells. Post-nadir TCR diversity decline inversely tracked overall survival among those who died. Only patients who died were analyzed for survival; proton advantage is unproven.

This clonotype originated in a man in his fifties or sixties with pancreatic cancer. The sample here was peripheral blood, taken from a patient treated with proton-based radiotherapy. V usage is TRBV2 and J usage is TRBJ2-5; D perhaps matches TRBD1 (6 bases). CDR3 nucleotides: TGTGCCAGCCGGGTGGGGGCCTGGGGAGAGACCCAGTACTTC. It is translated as CASRVGAWGETQYF.